The rows below give T cell receptor beta chains drawn from one sample of a study of blood T cell repertoires in COVID-19. Method: immunoSEQ multiplex PCR; TCRdb's copy keeps in-frame clones and lacks some. The sample includes roughly 200,000 clones, about 85% of them seen just once. The material sequenced was peripheral blood. Receptors were obtained from a woman younger than 45 with active or convalescent COVID-19. Both conserved end residues are part of each CDR3. D genes are given only for firm matches. Only part of the rows carry a size: once, few, many, or a class if the clone is expanded.

>-|-|TRBJ2-1|15|TRBV27
TGTGCCAGCAGTTTAGATGTGGCCAACTACAATGAGCAGTTCTTC
CASSLDVANYNEQFF
>-|-|TRBJ2-5|14|TRBV27
TGTGCCAGCAGTTATAGACATCCCGGAGAGACCCAGTACTTC
CASSYRHPGETQYF
>TRBD2|-|TRBJ2-5|18|TRBV13
TGTGCCAGCAGCTTAATGGGGCTAGCGGGAGGAGAAAGAGAGACCCAGTACTTC
CASSLMGLAGGERETQYF
>-|-|TRBJ2-7|13|TRBV19
TGTGCCAGTAGTATGGAGGGGGCGAACGAGCAGTACTTC
CASSMEGANEQYF
>TRBD1|-|TRBJ1-1|15|TRBV11-3
TGTGCCAGCAGCCATGGACAGGGTTGGAACACTGAAGCTTTCTTT
CASSHGQGWNTEAFF
>-|-|TRBJ1-4|14|TRBV13
TGTGCCAGCAGCTCGACAGTGGCGCTCGAAAAACTGTTTTTT
CASSSTVALEKLFF
>-|-|TRBJ1-5|12|TRBV24-1
TGTGCCACTCAAACCAGGGTTCAGCCCCAGCATTTT
CATQTRVQPQHF
>-|-|TRBJ2-5|13|TRBV2
TGTGCCAGCAGTGGGAACAGGGAAGAGACCCAGTACTTC
CASSGNREETQYF
>TRBD2|once|TRBJ2-1|18|TRBV6-1
TGTGCCAGCAGTGAACTACTAGCGGGGCGCCATGGTGACAATGAGCAGTTCTTC
CASSELLAGRHGDNEQFF
>TRBD1|-|TRBJ1-6|15|TRBV2
TGTGCCAGCAGCGGAGCTGGACAGGGGAATTCACCCCTCCACTTT
CASSGAGQGNSPLHF
>-|-|TRBJ2-4|16|TRBV14
TGTGCCAGCAGCCAAGAGGGGGCTCGGGCCAAAAACATTCAGTACTTC
CASSQEGARAKNIQYF
>TRBD1|-|TRBJ2-7|15|TRBV27
TGTGCCAGCACCTTTTCCGGGACAGGGTCCTACGAGCAGTACTTC
CASTFSGTGSYEQYF
>-|-|TRBJ1-5|15|TRBV27
TGTGCCAGCAGTCCTTGGCCCAGAGGGAATCAGCCCCAGCATTTT
CASSPWPRGNQPQHF
>-|-|TRBJ1-5|13|TRBV18
TGTGCCAGCTCACCGACGGACAGTCAGCCCCAGCATTTT
CASSPTDSQPQHF
>TRBD1|-|TRBJ2-1|15|TRBV5-1
TGCGCCAGCAGCGGTTCCGGACAGGGCTACAATGAGCAGTTCTTC
CASSGSGQGYNEQFF
>-|-|TRBJ1-2|12|TRBV5-1
TGCGCCAGCAGCTGGGGGGACGAGGGCTACACCTTC
CASSWGDEGYTF
>-|-|TRBJ2-1|14|TRBV3-1/TRBV3-2
TGTGCCAGCAGCCAAGAATTACTAGCTAATGAGCAGTTCTTC
CASSQELLANEQFF
>TRBD1|-|TRBJ1-2|13|TRBV29-1
TGCAGCGTCGGGACAGGGGCCTACTATGGCTACACCTTC
CSVGTGAYYGYTF
>TRBD1|-|TRBJ2-1|14|TRBV3-1/TRBV3-2
TGTGCCAGCAGCCACCCCGACAGGGGCAATGAGCAGTTCTTC
CASSHPDRGNEQFF
>TRBD1|-|TRBJ1-6|15|TRBV28
TGTGCCAGCAGCCGGGACAGCTCCTATAATTCACCCCTCCACTTT
CASSRDSSYNSPLHF
>TRBD2|-|TRBJ2-7|14|TRBV7-9
TGTGCCAGCAGCTTAGGTCTAGCGGGATCCGAGCAGTACTTC
CASSLGLAGSEQYF
>-|-|TRBJ1-2|12|TRBV13
TGTGCCAGCAGCTCATACTCAGGAGGCTACACCTTC
CASSSYSGGYTF
>TRBD1|-|TRBJ1-2|15|TRBV5-1
TGCGCCAGCAGCCCTTCGACAGGGGGCGGCTATGGCTACACCTTC
CASSPSTGGGYGYTF
>-|-|TRBJ1-1|11|TRBV11-2
TGTGCCAGCCTCGTGAACACTGAAGCTTTCTTT
CASLVNTEAFF
>-|-|TRBJ2-5|13|TRBV19
TGTGCCAGTAGTATAGGAGCGGGAGAGACCCAGTACTTC
CASSIGAGETQYF
>TRBD1|-|TRBJ1-2|14|TRBV5-4
TGTGCCAGCAGCAACGGACAGGGGCTTTTTGTGTACACCTTC
CASSNGQGLFVYTF
>-|-|TRBJ1-2|14|TRBV11-2
TGTGCCAGCAGTCCTCAGGGGCTAGACTATGGCTACACCTTC
CASSPQGLDYGYTF
>-|few|TRBJ1-1|14|TRBV5-6
TGTGCCAGCAGCCAGGACAGTATGAACACTGAAGCTTTCTTT
CASSQDSMNTEAFF
>TRBD2|-|TRBJ2-2|19|TRBV4-1
TGCGCCAGCAGCCAAGAGGGAAGGTATAGCGGGATGAACACCGGGGAGCTGTTTTTT
CASSQEGRYSGMNTGELFF
>TRBD1|-|TRBJ1-3|17|TRBV6-2/TRBV6-3
TGTGCCAGCAGTTACTCCCGGGACAGGTCCTCTGGAAACACCATATATTTT
CASSYSRDRSSGNTIYF
>-|-|TRBJ2-3|16|TRBV7-8
TGTGCCAGCAGCCCGAGGGACTTCAAGACCCCAGATACGCAGTATTTT
CASSPRDFKTPDTQYF
>-|once|TRBJ1-2|13|TRBV2
TGTGCCAGCGGCCGGACAGTCAACTATGGCTACACCTTC
CASGRTVNYGYTF
>-|-|TRBJ2-1|15|TRBV2
TGTGCCAGCACCGAGGCACAGGGTTTATGGGATGAGCAGTTCTTC
CASTEAQGLWDEQFF
>-|few|TRBJ1-2|13|TRBV5-4
TGTGCCAGCAGCCTGGCGGTCCGCTATGGCTACACCTTC
CASSLAVRYGYTF
>TRBD1|-|TRBJ2-5|15|TRBV11-3
TGTGCCAGCAGCTCGCAGGGACAGGGAGCAGAGACCCAGTACTTC
CASSSQGQGAETQYF
>TRBD1|-|TRBJ1-5|14|TRBV10-2
TGCGCCAGCAGGGGGACAGGGGCCAATCAGCCCCAGCATTTT
CASRGTGANQPQHF
>-|-|TRBJ1-5|19|TRBV6-2/TRBV6-3
TGTGCCAGCAGTTACTATCTCCAGGTTGAAGCGGAACTCAATCAGCCCCAGCATTTT
CASSYYLQVEAELNQPQHF
>TRBD2|-|TRBJ2-1|15|TRBV19
TGTGCCAGTAGTGTTCTGACTAGCGGGAGCATCGAGCAGTTCTTC
CASSVLTSGSIEQFF
>TRBD2|-|TRBJ2-7|17|TRBV9
TGTGCCAGCAGCCCACCGGCAATAGCGGGGAACTCCTACGAGCAGTACTTC
CASSPPAIAGNSYEQYF
>-|-|TRBJ1-2|15|TRBV27
TGTGCCAGCAGTTTATACGCAGGGAACGACTATGGCTACACCTTC
CASSLYAGNDYGYTF
>-|-|TRBJ2-7|15|TRBV19
TGTGCCAGTAGTCACCCCACGGGGAACCCCTACGAGCAGTACTTC
CASSHPTGNPYEQYF
>TRBD2|-|TRBJ2-7|17|TRBV24-1
TGTGCCACCAGTGATTCTACCGGGACTAGCGCTTACTACGAGCAGTACTTC
CATSDSTGTSAYYEQYF
>TRBD2|-|TRBJ2-7|16|TRBV5-1
TGCGCCAGCAGCTTGGGTCGTAGCGGGCCTTCCTACGAGCAGTACTTC
CASSLGRSGPSYEQYF
>-|-|TRBJ1-5|17|TRBV11-2
TGTGCCAGCAGCTTAGGCCAGAGGGAGGATAGCAATCAGCCCCAGCATTTT
CASSLGQREDSNQPQHF
>-|-|TRBJ1-2|14|TRBV7-9
TGTGCCAGCAGCTTAGGGCGGGGACCCTATGGCTACACCTTC
CASSLGRGPYGYTF
>TRBD2|-|TRBJ2-1|14|TRBV2
TGTGCCAGCAGCCGACTAGCGGGAGGATTTGAGCAGTTCTTC
CASSRLAGGFEQFF